Listed below are T cell receptor beta chains from one sample, sequenced in a study of cytomegalovirus exposure and HLA in healthy donors. Repertoires were generated with immunoSEQ multiplex PCR, while TCRdb's copy carries only in-frame clones and drops some. The sample includes around 130,000 clones, about four fifths of them seen just once. The sequencing sample was made of PBMCs. The receptors were sampled from a man between 18 and 29 years old in good health and CMV-seronegative. Both conserved end residues are part of each CDR3. The D gene is left open where the match is weak. The size entry is marked missing in some rows and otherwise reads once, few, many or a size class.

DNA,CDR3,size,J,V,D
TGTGCCAGCAGTTACCCGCTGTCGGGGAACACTGAAGCTTTCTTT,CASSYPLSGNTEAFF,.,TRBJ1-1,TRBV6-5,.
TGTGCCAGCAGGCCCTATGTCTGGGAGTCTGAAGCTTTCTTT,CASRPYVWESEAFF,.,TRBJ1-1,TRBV6-5,.
TGTGCCATCAGTGACGTCAGTGAAAAACTGTTTTTT,CAISDVSEKLFF,.,TRBJ1-4,TRBV10-3,.
TGTGCCAGCAGTGAACTACAGGCTCTTGGTAATCAGCCCCAGCATTTT,CASSELQALGNQPQHF,.,TRBJ1-5,TRBV6-1,.
TGCAGCGTTGATACCCGAAACAATTACTATGGCTACACCTTC,CSVDTRNNYYGYTF,.,TRBJ1-2,TRBV29-1,.
TGTGCCAGCAGCTTAGGGCTAAGTCAGGGGAAGGACTATGGCTACACCTTC,CASSLGLSQGKDYGYTF,.,TRBJ1-2,TRBV7-6,.
TGCGCCACCTCCTTAAAACAAACTAACTATGGCTACACCTTC,CATSLKQTNYGYTF,few,TRBJ1-2,TRBV10-2,.
TGTGCCAGCGGCACTTCGGGGGGAAGCTCCTACGAGCAGTACTTC,CASGTSGGSSYEQYF,.,TRBJ2-7,TRBV7-2,TRBD2
TGTGCCTGGAGTCCCGGGACACCAATAAGGGATGAGCAGTTCTTC,CAWSPGTPIRDEQFF,few,TRBJ2-1,TRBV30,.
TGTGCCAGCAGCTTAGCCAGAGGACTACCGAATTCACCCCTCCACTTT,CASSLARGLPNSPLHF,.,TRBJ1-6,TRBV11-2,.
TGTGCCAGCAGTTTATATCTCCTTTCACCCCTCCACTTT,CASSLYLLSPLHF,once,TRBJ1-6,TRBV27,.
TGTGCCAGCAGCCTCGGACAGGGGATGGTCTACACCTTC,CASSLGQGMVYTF,.,TRBJ1-2,TRBV6-5,TRBD1
TGTGCCAGCAGCGTAGGCGGGGGGGCCGGGACCGGGGAGCTGTTTTTT,CASSVGGGAGTGELFF,.,TRBJ2-2,TRBV9,TRBD2
TGCAGCGTGAAACCCGACAGGGACCCTTTGGGTGGCTACACCTTC,CSVKPDRDPLGGYTF,.,TRBJ1-2,TRBV29-1,TRBD1
TGTGCCAGCAGCTTAGCCAATAGCAATCAGCCCCAGCATTTT,CASSLANSNQPQHF,.,TRBJ1-5,TRBV7-9,.
TGTGCCAGCAGGCAGCACCCGGGACAGGAATATGGCTACACCTTC,CASRQHPGQEYGYTF,.,TRBJ1-2,TRBV2,TRBD1
TGCAGCGTTGTCGGACAGGGCGGCTACACCTTC,CSVVGQGGYTF,few,TRBJ1-2,TRBV29-1,TRBD1
TGTGCCAGCAGCTTACCACTTCGGCGGGGGGCTTTCTTT,CASSLPLRRGAFF,.,TRBJ1-1,TRBV7-2,.
TGCGCCAGCAGCCATCCCCTGGAGAAGGGGATGAACACTGAAGCTTTCTTT,CASSHPLEKGMNTEAFF,.,TRBJ1-1,TRBV4-1,.
TGCGCCAGCAGCCAAGACGGGCGGGGTAGCACAGATACGCAGTATTTT,CASSQDGRGSTDTQYF,.,TRBJ2-3,TRBV4-3,.
TGCGCCAGCAGCCTCGAACGGTGGTCTGAAGCTTTCTTT,CASSLERWSEAFF,once,TRBJ1-1,TRBV4-3,.
TGCGCCAGCAGCTTAGACAGGGGGTACGAGCAGTACTTC,CASSLDRGYEQYF,.,TRBJ2-7,TRBV5-1,TRBD1
TGTGCCAGCAGCGGTCCGGACAGTCCCTACGAGCAGTACTTC,CASSGPDSPYEQYF,.,TRBJ2-7,TRBV9,.
TGCGCCAGCAGCTTACAGGAGCCTCAGAATTCACCCCTCCACTTT,CASSLQEPQNSPLHF,.,TRBJ1-6,TRBV5-1,.